This T cell receptor (beta chain) was found in a study of cytomegalovirus exposure and HLA in healthy donors. Across the study: For the approximately 430 genotyped donors, around 76% fell within the Caucasian-associated ancestry cluster.

The CDR3 has 15 amino acids. Trimming cost V 6 bases and J 0 bases; bases outside gene matches: 3. Germline-derived CDR1 and CDR2 are SEHNR and FQNEAQ (reference sequence). 60 Vbeta and 13 Jbeta primers were used in PCR. TCRdb's copy holds only in-frame clones and misses some; the assay was immunoSEQ multiplex PCR. The sample has approximately 220,000 clones, roughly 84% seen once; the top ten hold 0.71%. J is TRBJ1-3 and V is TRBV7-9; 9 nucleotides match TRBD1. The sample was PBMCs. This clonotype originated in a boy aged 2 to 10 in good health and CMV-seronegative. The CDR3 reads CASRGQGPSGNTIYF. The CDR3 bases are TGTGCCAGCAGGGGACAGGGACCCTCTGGAAACACCATATATTTT.